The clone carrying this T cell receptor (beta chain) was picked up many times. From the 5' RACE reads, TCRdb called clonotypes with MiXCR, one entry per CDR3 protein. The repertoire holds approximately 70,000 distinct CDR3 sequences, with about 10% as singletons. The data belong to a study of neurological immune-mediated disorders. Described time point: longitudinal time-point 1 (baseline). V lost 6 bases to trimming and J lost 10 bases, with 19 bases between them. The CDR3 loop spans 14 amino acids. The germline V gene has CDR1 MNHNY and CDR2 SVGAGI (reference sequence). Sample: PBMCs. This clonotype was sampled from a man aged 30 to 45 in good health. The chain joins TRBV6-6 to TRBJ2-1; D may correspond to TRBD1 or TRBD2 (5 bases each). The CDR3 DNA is TGTGCCAGCAGCGGACGGAGCAATTGGGGGGAGCAGTTCTTC. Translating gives CASSGRSNWGEQFF.